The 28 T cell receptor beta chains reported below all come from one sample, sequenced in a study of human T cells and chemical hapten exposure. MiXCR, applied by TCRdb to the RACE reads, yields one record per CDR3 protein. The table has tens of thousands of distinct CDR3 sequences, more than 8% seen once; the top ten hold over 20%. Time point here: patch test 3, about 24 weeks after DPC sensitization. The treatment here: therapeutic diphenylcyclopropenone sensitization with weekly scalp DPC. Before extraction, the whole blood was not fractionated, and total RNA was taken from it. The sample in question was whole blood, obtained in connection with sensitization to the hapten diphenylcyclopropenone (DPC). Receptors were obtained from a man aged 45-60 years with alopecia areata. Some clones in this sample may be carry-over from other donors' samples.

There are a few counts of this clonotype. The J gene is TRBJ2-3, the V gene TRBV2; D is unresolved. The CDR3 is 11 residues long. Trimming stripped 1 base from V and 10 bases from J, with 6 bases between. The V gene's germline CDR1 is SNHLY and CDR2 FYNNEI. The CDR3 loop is CASSEGIAQYF. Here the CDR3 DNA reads TGTGCCAGCAGTGAAGGGATAGCGCAGTATTTT.

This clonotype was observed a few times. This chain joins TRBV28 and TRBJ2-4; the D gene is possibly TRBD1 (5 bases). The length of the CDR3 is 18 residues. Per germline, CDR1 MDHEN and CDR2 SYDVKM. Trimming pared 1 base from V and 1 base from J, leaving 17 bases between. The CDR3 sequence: CASSLSWTRRVAKNIQYF. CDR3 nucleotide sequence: TGTGCCAGCAGTTTATCCTGGACAAGACGTGTGGCCAAAAACATTCAGTACTTC.

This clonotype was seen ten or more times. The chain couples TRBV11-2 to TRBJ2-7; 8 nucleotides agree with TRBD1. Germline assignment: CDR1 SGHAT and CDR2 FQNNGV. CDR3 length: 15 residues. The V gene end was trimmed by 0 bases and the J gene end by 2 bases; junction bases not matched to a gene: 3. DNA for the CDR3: TGTGCCAGCAGCTTAGATTGGGACAGGACCTACGAGCAGTACTTC. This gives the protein CASSLDWDRTYEQYF.

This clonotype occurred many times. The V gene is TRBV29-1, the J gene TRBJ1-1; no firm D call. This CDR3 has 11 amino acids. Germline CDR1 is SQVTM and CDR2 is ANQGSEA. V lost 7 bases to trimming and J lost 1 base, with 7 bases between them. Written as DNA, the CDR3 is TGCAGCGCCCAAGAGAACACTGAAGCTTTCTTT. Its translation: CSAQENTEAFF.

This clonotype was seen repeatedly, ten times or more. The CDR3, as DNA: TGTGCCAGCAGTTTAGAGGGGACCGCGCACATGCTTCATAATTCACCCCTCCACTTT. It is translated as CASSLEGTAHMLHNSPLHF. The rearrangement joins TRBV27 to TRBJ1-6, with a tentative D call TRBD1 (5 bases). Germline V gives CDR1 MNHEY, CDR2 SMNVEV (reference sequence). CDR3 length equals 19 residues. V lost 2 bases and J lost 5, with 22 bases in between.

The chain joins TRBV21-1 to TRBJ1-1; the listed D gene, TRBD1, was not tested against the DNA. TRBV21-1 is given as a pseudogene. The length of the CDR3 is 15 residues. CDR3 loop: CASSKAGGQGTEAFF. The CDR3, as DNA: TGTGCCAGCAGCAAGGCGGGTGGACAGGGCACTGAAGCTTTCTTT.

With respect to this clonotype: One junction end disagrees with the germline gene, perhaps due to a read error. CDR3 protein: CASSYSRRPNQGTQYF. As DNA, the CDR3 is TGTGCCAGCAGTTACTCGAGGCGGCCGAACCAAGGGACCCAGTACTTC. This chain uses TRBV6-2 or TRBV6-3 with TRBJ2-5, with unresolved D. From germline, CDR1 is MNHEY and CDR2 SVGEGT. The CDR3 sequence is 16 residues long.

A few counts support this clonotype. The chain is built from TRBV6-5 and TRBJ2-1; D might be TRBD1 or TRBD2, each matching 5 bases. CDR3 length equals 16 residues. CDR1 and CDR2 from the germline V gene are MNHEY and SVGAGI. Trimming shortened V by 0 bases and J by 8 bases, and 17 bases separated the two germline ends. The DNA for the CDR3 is TGTGCCAGCAGTTACTCCCAAAGGGGTCGGGGCTATGAGCAGTTCTTC. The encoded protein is CASSYSQRGRGYEQFF.

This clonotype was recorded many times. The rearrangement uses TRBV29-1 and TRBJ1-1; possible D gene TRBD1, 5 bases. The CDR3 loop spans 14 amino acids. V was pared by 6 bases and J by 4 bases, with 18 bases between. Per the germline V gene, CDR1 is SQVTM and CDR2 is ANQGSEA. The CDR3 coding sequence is TGCAGCGTGGGGAATCGGCAGGGAGGCACTGAAGCTTTCTTT. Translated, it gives CSVGNRQGGTEAFF.

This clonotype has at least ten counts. The CDR3 protein is CASSFGGATDTQYF. CDR3 nucleotides: TGTGCCAGCAGCTTCGGCGGGGCCACAGATACGCAGTATTTT. The chain has TRBV7-2 and TRBJ2-3; possible D gene TRBD2, 6 bases. There are 14 residues in the CDR3. CDR1 and CDR2 (germline): SGHTA, FQGNSA. Deletions cut 3 bases from V and 2 bases from J, with 9 bases between. The full variable domain, rest sourced from reference TRBV7-2 and TRBJ2-3, is GAGVSQSPSNKVTEKGKDVELRCDPISGHTALYWYRQSLGQGLEFLIYFQGNSAPDKSGLPSDRFSAERTGGSVSTLTIQRTQQEDSAVYLCASSFGGATDTQYFGPGTRLTVL.

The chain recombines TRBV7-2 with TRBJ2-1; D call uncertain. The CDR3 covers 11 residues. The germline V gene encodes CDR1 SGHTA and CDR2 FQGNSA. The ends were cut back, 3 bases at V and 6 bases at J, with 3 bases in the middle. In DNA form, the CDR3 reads TGTGCCAGCAGCTTGTTCAATGAGCAGTTCTTC. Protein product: CASSLFNEQFF.

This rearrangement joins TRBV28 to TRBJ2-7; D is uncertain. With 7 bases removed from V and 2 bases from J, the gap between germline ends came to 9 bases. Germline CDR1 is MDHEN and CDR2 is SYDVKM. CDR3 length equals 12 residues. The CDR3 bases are TGTGCCAGCACGGCGGACCCCTACGAGCAGTACTTC. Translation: CASTADPYEQYF.

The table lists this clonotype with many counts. CDR3 sequence (DNA): TGTGCCAGCAGTTCGGGACTATACACCGGGGAGCTGTTTTTT. Encoded protein: CASSSGLYTGELFF. V is TRBV11-2 and J is TRBJ2-2, with 7 bases aligning to TRBD2. This CDR3 spans 14 amino acids. The junction had 4 bases not matched to a gene; V was cut back by 6 bases and J by 3 bases. Germline loops: CDR1 SGHAT, CDR2 FQNNGV. The full variable domain, with the rest looked up from reference TRBV11-2 and TRBJ2-2, is EAGVAQSPRYKIIEKRQSVAFWCNPISGHATLYWYQQILGQGPKLLIQFQNNGVVDDSQLPKDRFSAERLKGVDSTLKIQPAKLEDSAVYLCASSSGLYTGELFFGEGSRLTVL.

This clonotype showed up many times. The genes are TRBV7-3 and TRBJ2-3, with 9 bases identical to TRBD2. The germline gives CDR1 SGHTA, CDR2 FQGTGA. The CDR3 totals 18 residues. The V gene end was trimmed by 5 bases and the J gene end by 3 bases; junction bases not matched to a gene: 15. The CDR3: CASSPEGLAGLGTDTQYF. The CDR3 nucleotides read TGTGCCAGCAGCCCTGAGGGACTAGCTGGTTTAGGTACAGATACGCAGTATTTT.

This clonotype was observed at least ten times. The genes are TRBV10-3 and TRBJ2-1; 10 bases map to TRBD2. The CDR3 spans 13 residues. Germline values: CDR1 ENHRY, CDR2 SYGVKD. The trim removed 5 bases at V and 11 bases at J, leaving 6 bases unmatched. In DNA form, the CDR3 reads TGTGCCATCAGTCCTAGCGGGAGCGGGCAGCAGTTCTTC. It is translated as CAISPSGSGQQFF.

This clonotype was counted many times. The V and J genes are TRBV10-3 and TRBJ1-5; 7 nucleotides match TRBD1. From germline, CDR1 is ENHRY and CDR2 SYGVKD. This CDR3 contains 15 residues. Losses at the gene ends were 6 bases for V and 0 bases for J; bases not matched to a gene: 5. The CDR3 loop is CAISGTENSNQPQHF. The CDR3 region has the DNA TGTGCCATCAGCGGGACAGAGAATAGCAATCAGCCCCAGCATTTT.

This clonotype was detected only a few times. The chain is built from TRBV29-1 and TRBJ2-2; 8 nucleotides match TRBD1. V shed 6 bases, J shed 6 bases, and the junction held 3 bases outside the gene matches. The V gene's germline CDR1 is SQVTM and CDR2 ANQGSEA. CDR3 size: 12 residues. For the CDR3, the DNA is TGCAGCGTCAGGACAGGGTCCGGGGAGCTGTTTTTT. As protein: CSVRTGSGELFF.

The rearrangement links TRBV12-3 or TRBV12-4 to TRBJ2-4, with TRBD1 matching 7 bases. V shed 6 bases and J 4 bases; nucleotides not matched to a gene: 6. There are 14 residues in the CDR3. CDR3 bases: TGTGCCAGCAGCCAATCGACAGGGAAAAACATTCAGTACTTC. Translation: CASSQSTGKNIQYF.

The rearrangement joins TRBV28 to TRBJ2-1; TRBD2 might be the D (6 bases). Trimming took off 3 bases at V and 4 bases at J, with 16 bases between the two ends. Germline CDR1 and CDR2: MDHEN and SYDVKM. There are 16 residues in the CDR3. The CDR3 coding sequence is TGTGCCAGCAGTTTTTCAGGTCGGGGAGGTTACAATGAGCAGTTCTTC. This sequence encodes CASSFSGRGGYNEQFF. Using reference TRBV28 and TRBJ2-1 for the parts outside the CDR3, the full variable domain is DVKVTQSSRYLVKRTGEKVFLECVQDMDHENMFWYRQDPGLGLRLIYFSYDVKMKEKGDIPEGYSVSREKKERFSLILESASTNQTSMYLCASSFSGRGGYNEQFFGPGTRLTVL.

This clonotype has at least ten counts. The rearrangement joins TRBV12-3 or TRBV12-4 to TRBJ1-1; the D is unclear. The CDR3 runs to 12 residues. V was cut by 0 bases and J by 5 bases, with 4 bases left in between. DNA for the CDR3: TGTGCCAGCAGTTTAGCGAGTACTGAAGCTTTCTTT. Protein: CASSLASTEAFF.

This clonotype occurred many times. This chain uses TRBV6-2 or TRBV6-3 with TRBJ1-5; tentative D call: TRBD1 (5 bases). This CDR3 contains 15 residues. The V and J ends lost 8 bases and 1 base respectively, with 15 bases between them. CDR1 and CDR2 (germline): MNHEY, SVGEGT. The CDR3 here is CASHPYRDSNQPQHF. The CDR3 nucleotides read TGTGCCAGCCACCCGTACCGGGACAGCAATCAGCCCCAGCATTTT.

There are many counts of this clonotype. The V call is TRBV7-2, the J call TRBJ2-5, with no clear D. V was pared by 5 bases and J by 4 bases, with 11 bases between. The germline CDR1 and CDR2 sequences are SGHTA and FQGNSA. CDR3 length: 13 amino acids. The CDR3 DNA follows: TGTGCCAGCAGCCGTACAAGTGGAGAGACCCAGTACTTC. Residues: CASSRTSGETQYF.

Here the CDR3 DNA reads TGCAGCGTTGAAGAAAACATGAACACTGAAGCTTTCTTT. It encodes CSVEENMNTEAFF. The genes are TRBV29-1 and TRBJ1-1; D gene unclear. The CDR3 has 13 residues. V was shortened by 0 bases and J by 0 bases, with 5 bases between the two germline ends. Germline V CDR1 and CDR2: SQVTM, ANQGSEA.

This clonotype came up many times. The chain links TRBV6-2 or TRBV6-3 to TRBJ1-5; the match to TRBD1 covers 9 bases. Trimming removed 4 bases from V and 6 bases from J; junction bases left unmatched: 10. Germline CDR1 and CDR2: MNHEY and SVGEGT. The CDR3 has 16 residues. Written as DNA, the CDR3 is TGTGCCAGCAGTTTAACGACAGGGGGGCTCCGTCAGCCCCAGCATTTT. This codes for CASSLTTGGLRQPQHF.

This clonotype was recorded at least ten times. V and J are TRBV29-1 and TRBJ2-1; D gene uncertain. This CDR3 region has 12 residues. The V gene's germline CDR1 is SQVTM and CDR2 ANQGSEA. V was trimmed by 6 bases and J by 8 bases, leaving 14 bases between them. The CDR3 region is CSVASPWDEQFF. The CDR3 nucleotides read TGCAGCGTCGCGAGCCCCTGGGATGAGCAGTTCTTC.

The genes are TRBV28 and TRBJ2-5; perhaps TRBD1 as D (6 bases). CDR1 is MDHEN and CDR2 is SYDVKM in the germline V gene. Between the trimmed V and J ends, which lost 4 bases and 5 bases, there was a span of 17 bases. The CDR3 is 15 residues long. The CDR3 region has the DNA TGTGCCAGCAGTTCCACCCTTGGGGGCACGGAGACCCAGTACTTC. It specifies CASSSTLGGTETQYF. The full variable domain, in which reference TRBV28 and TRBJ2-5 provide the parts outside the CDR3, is DVKVTQSSRYLVKRTGEKVFLECVQDMDHENMFWYRQDPGLGLRLIYFSYDVKMKEKGDIPEGYSVSREKKERFSLILESASTNQTSMYLCASSSTLGGTETQYFGPGTRLLVL.

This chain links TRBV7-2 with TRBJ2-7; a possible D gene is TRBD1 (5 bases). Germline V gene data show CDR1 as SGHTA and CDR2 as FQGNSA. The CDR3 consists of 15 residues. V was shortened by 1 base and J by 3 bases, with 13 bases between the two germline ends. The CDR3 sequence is CASSLVQGINYEQYF. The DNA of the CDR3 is TGTGCCAGCAGCTTAGTTCAGGGAATCAACTACGAGCAGTACTTC.

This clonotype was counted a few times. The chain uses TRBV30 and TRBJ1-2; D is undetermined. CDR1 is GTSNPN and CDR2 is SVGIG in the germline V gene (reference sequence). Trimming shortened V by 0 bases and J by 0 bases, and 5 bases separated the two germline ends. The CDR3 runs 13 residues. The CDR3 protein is CAWSVITNYGYTF. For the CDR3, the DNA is TGTGCCTGGAGTGTAATCACTAACTATGGCTACACCTTC.